Included here is one T cell receptor (beta chain) sequence, with context. As yet, its antigen is unknown. In TCRdb, the RT-PCR reads were re-called with MiXCR into one record per CDR3 protein. The sample consists of about 800,000 distinct CDR3 sequences, approximately 22% of them appearing once. The data originate from a study of response to subunit inactivated influenza vaccine. Study-level findings and limits: Only a handful of new T cells, the authors suggested, are recruited with each seasonal influenza vaccination.

CDR3 length: 15 amino acids. The trim removed 4 bases at V and 5 bases at J, leaving 7 bases unmatched. Per the germline V gene, CDR1 is SGHTA and CDR2 is FQGNSA. Here the sequenced sample was PBMCs from blood, taken 4 to 6 days after vaccination. This sequence originates from a man in his fifties who received an inactivated influenza vaccine. This chain joins TRBV7-2 and TRBJ2-7, with TRBD2 identical over 11 bases. The CDR3 DNA follows: TGTGCCAGCAGCTACGGTAGCGGGAGGGTGAACGAGCAGTACTTC. This sequence encodes CASSYGSGRVNEQYF.